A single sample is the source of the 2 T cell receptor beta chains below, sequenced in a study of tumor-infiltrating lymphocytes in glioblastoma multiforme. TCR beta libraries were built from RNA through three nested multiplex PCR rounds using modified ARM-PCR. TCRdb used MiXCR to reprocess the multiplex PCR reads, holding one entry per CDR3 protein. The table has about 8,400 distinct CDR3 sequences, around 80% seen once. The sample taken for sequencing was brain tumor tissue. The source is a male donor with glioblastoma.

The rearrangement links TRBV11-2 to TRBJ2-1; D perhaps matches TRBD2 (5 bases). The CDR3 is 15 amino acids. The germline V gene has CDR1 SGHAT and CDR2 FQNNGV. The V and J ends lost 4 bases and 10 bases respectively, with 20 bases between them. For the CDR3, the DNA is TGTGCCAGCAGCTCCTATCCCCAAGTGGAGCGGGAGCAGTTCTTC. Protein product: CASSSYPQVEREQFF.

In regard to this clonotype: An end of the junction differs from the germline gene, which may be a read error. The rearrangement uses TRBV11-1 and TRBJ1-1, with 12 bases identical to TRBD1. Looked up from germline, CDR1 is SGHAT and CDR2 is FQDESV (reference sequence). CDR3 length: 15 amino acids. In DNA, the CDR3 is TGTGCCAGCAGCTTCCGGGGGACAGGGGGCACTAAAGCTTTTTTT. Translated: CASSFRGTGGTKAFF.